This T cell receptor beta chain was recorded in a study of cytomegalovirus exposure and HLA in healthy donors. Study-wide findings and caveats: Researchers catalogued around 150 TCR beta chains as cytomegalovirus-associated. Reports showed the classifier diagnosing cytomegalovirus status with high specificity and sensitivity.

As for this clone: No antigen is known for it.

All donors participated as healthy donors of bone marrow. The germline V gene encodes CDR1 SQVTM and CDR2 ANQGSEA. The V end was cut by 4 bases, the J end by 4 bases, with 11 bases between. The CDR3 has 13 residues. Vbeta (60) and Jbeta (13) primers were used in the PCR. The table came from immunoSEQ multiplex PCR; TCRdb's copy has only in-frame clones and leaves some out. Of about 92,000 clones in the sample, roughly 71% were seen once. Sequencing was done on a sample of PBMCs. The receptor was isolated from a man between 45 and 60 years old in good health and CMV-seronegative. The chain is built from TRBV29-1 and TRBJ1-5; possibly TRBD1 for D (6 bases). The CDR3 DNA reads as TGCAGCGTTGGATCGGACAGAAATCAGCCCCAGCATTTT. Its translation: CSVGSDRNQPQHF.